The 18 T cell receptor beta chains in this list originate from one sample, sequenced in a study of cytomegalovirus exposure and HLA in healthy donors. The PCR made use of 60 Vbeta and 13 Jbeta primers. TCRdb's copy holds only in-frame clones and misses some; the assay was immunoSEQ multiplex PCR. Counted here are 97,000 or so clones, 70% to 80% occurring once; the ten biggest clones make up 8.5% to 10%. The specimen sequenced was PBMCs. The source is a male donor in good health and CMV-seropositive.

Points on this clone: One junction end does not reproduce the germline sequence, and a read error may be involved. J is TRBJ2-7 and V is TRBV7-9; 8 bases match TRBD1. CDR3 length: 15 amino acids. CDR1 SEHNR and CDR2 FQNEAQ come from the germline V gene (reference sequence). CDR3 DNA sequence: TGTTCCAGCAGCTTAGCCCAGGGGGCTCTGAGGGAGCAGTACTTC. Its protein product is CSSSLAQGALREQYF.

This clone was picked up a small number of times. The chain couples TRBV7-9 to TRBJ1-1, with D perhaps TRBD1 (5 bases). Germline-derived CDR1 and CDR2 are SEHNR and FQNEAQ (reference sequence). CDR3 length equals 14 residues. Between the trimmed V and J ends, which lost 5 bases and 4 bases, there was a span of 14 bases. The CDR3 reads CASSVGLRSTEAFF. CDR3 DNA sequence: TGTGCCAGCAGCGTGGGACTCAGGAGCACTGAAGCTTTCTTT.

This chain uses TRBV5-8 with TRBJ2-1; perhaps TRBD2 as D (6 bases). Germline values: CDR1 SGHTS, CDR2 YDEGEE. The CDR3 is 15 amino acids. Trimming removed 1 base at V and 6 bases at J, with 14 bases between. The DNA for the CDR3 is TGTGCCAGCAGCTTGATGGGGGAGGTGGGCAATGAGCAGTTCTTC. Translated, it gives CASSLMGEVGNEQFF. Full variable domain (missing parts from reference TRBV5-8 and TRBJ2-1): EAGVTQSPTHLIKTRGQQATLRCSPISGHTSVYWYQQALGLGLQFLLWYDEGEERNRGNFPPRFSGRQFPNYSSELNVNALELEDSALYLCASSLMGEVGNEQFFGPGTRLTVL.

The chain carries TRBV19 and TRBJ2-4, with D perhaps matching TRBD2 (7 bases). With 5 bases removed from V and 8 bases from J, the gap between germline ends came to 16 bases. The CDR3 runs 14 residues. Per germline, CDR1 LNHDA and CDR2 SQIVND (reference sequence). As DNA, the CDR3 is TGTGCCAGTAGTCCTGGGGGGGGCCGGGACATTCAGTACTTC. Residues: CASSPGGGRDIQYF.

The J gene is TRBJ2-2, the V gene TRBV7-6; 7 nucleotides align to TRBD2. V dropped 1 base and J dropped 5; count of bases not matched to a gene: 7. The CDR3 is made up of 16 amino acids. Germline CDR1 and CDR2: SGHVS and FNYEAQ. Here the CDR3 DNA reads TGTGCCAGCAGCTTAGGGCTTCTTAGCGGGACCGGGGAGCTGTTTTTT. Translation gives CASSLGLLSGTGELFF.

In its sample, this clone was seen a few times. This chain links TRBV7-6 with TRBJ2-2; TRBD1 might be the D (6 bases). Germline V gene lookup returns CDR1 SGHVS and CDR2 FNYEAQ. CDR3 length: 16 residues. The V and J ends lost 1 base and 0 bases respectively, with 9 bases between them. CDR3 residues: CASSLGQVANTGELFF. CDR3 coding DNA: TGTGCCAGCAGCTTAGGACAGGTCGCGAACACCGGGGAGCTGTTTTTT.

The rearrangement uses TRBV5-1 and TRBJ2-1; 9 nucleotides match TRBD1. The CDR3 is made up of 15 amino acids. The junction had 6 bases not matched to a gene; V was cut back by 5 bases and J by 3 bases. Germline V gene lookup returns CDR1 SGHRS and CDR2 YFSETQ. The CDR3 reads CASRAGTGSYNEQFF. DNA of the CDR3: TGCGCCAGCAGGGCCGGGACAGGGAGCTACAATGAGCAGTTCTTC.

The chain joins TRBV18 to TRBJ2-2, with D tentatively TRBD2 (6 bases). Germline V gene data show CDR1 as KGHSH and CDR2 as LQKENI. The CDR3 totals 14 residues. With 2 bases removed from V and 4 bases from J, the gap between germline ends came to 8 bases. The CDR3 sequence: CASSPMEGTGELFF. CDR3 sequence (DNA): TGTGCCAGCTCACCAATGGAGGGCACCGGGGAGCTGTTTTTT.

The chain combines TRBV7-9 with TRBJ1-2, with 9 bases matching TRBD1. This CDR3 contains 14 residues. Germline CDR1 and CDR2: SEHNR and FQNEAQ (reference sequence). V shed 5 bases and J 2 bases; nucleotides not matched to a gene: 3. CDR3 in amino acids: CASSAGQGNYGYTF. CDR3 nucleotides: TGTGCCAGCAGCGCCGGACAGGGGAACTATGGCTACACCTTC.

This chain uses TRBV29-1 with TRBJ2-5, with 9 positions matching TRBD1. V shed 2 bases, J shed 2 bases, and the junction held 6 bases outside the gene matches. The CDR3 is 15 residues long. Germline-derived CDR1 and CDR2 are SQVTM and ANQGSEA. The CDR3 reads CSVEYRGQGQETQYF. CDR3 DNA sequence: TGCAGCGTTGAATACCGGGGACAGGGACAAGAGACCCAGTACTTC.

V usage is TRBV5-1 and J usage is TRBJ2-7; D may be TRBD1 (5 bases). The CDR3 extends over 14 amino acids. Trimming pared 7 bases from V and 4 bases from J, leaving 18 bases between. Germline CDR1 is SGHRS and CDR2 is YFSETQ. CDR3 sequence: CASRSQGNIYEQYF. The CDR3 DNA reads TGCGCCAGCCGCTCCCAGGGTAACATTTACGAGCAGTACTTC.

The rearrangement joins TRBV7-9 to TRBJ2-3; TRBD1 aligns across 7 bases. The junction had 15 bases not matched to a gene; V was cut back by 5 bases and J by 4 bases. CDR3 length: 17 residues. Germline CDR1 reads SEHNR; CDR2 reads FQNEAQ (reference sequence). This chain's CDR3 is CASSGEEQGNWADTQYF. The CDR3 bases are TGTGCCAGCAGCGGAGAGGAACAGGGGAACTGGGCAGATACGCAGTATTTT.

The chain uses TRBV18 and TRBJ2-5; no reliable D call. The V gene's germline CDR1 is KGHSH and CDR2 LQKENI. V shed 2 bases and J shed 1 base, with 11 bases lying between them. The CDR3 has 15 amino acids. The CDR3 loop is CASSPAHLVQETQYF. Here the CDR3 DNA reads TGTGCCAGCTCACCAGCACACCTCGTCCAAGAGACCCAGTACTTC.

The chain carries TRBV27 and TRBJ2-3, with no clear D. This CDR3 region has 15 residues. The V end was cut by 3 bases, the J end by 2 bases, with 12 bases between. CDR1 is MNHEY, CDR2 SMNVEV, per germline (reference sequence). DNA of the CDR3: TGTGCCAGCAGTTTTCAAAACAGACCCACAGATACGCAGTATTTT. It encodes CASSFQNRPTDTQYF.

The rearrangement uses TRBV19 and TRBJ2-1; perhaps TRBD1 as D (7 bases). Germline CDR1 reads LNHDA; CDR2 reads SQIVND (reference sequence). The CDR3 spans 16 residues. V lost 5 bases, J lost 2 bases, and 16 bases lay in between. The CDR3 region has the DNA TGTGCCAGTAGTCTTCAGGGCAGGGGGGCCTACAATGAGCAGTTCTTC. It specifies CASSLQGRGAYNEQFF.

The V and J genes are TRBV4-1 and TRBJ2-5; TRBD1 matches at 9 bases. The J call could be wrong; TRBJ2-7 is a better fit for the DNA end. Germline CDR1 MGHRA, CDR2 YSYEKL. The length of the CDR3 is 14 residues. The CDR3 DNA sequence: TGCGCCAGCAGCCAAGTACAGGGGGCAGGCGAGCAGTACTTC. It translates to CASSQVQGAGEQYF.

The chain recombines TRBV19 with TRBJ2-3, with 8 bases aligning to TRBD2. This CDR3 has 15 residues. In germline, CDR1 is LNHDA, CDR2 SQIVND (reference sequence). The trim removed 5 bases at V and 0 bases at J, leaving 4 bases unmatched. The CDR3 spells CASSWASGSTDTQYF. DNA for the CDR3: TGTGCCAGTAGTTGGGCTAGCGGGAGCACAGATACGCAGTATTTT. Combining the CDR3 with reference TRBV19 and TRBJ2-3 gives the whole variable domain DGGITQSPKYLFRKEGQNVTLSCEQNLNHDAMYWYRQDPGQGLRLIYYSQIVNDFQKGDIAEGYSVSREKKESFPLTVTSAQKNPTAFYLCASSWASGSTDTQYFGPGTRLTVL.

CDR3 nucleotides: TGTGCCAGCAGCGTAGGAGCTAGCGGGAGTGGCGAGCAGTACTTC. It is translated as CASSVGASGSGEQYF. This chain links TRBV9 with TRBJ2-7; 10 bases align to TRBD2. This CDR3 region has 15 residues. V shed 0 bases and J 6 bases; nucleotides not matched to a gene: 6. Germline lookup yields CDR1 SGDLS and CDR2 YYNGEE.